These T cell receptor beta chains were read from a single sample in a study of blood T cell repertoires in COVID-19. Clones were read by immunoSEQ multiplex PCR, and TCRdb kept only the in-frame ones, dropping some. Found here are some 110,000 clones, 92% of them singletons; the top ten hold just over 2%. The sample was peripheral blood. These receptor sequences come from a man aged 50 or older with COVID-19, enrolled during active disease. Both conserved end residues are part of each CDR3. The order of the fields is clone size, J gene, D gene, V gene, CDR3 protein, CDR3 DNA. A D gene is named only where the DNA matches it firmly. Rows give clone size only sometimes, using once, few, many, or a class for an expanded clone.

>.|TRBJ1-2|.|TRBV3-1/TRBV3-2
CASSQWSSPGYTF
TGTGCCAGCAGCCAATGGTCCAGTCCCGGCTACACCTTC
>once|TRBJ1-4|TRBD1|TRBV6-4
CASSRFRGPNEKLFF
TGTGCCAGCAGTCGATTTAGGGGGCCTAATGAAAAACTGTTTTTT
>.|TRBJ2-1|.|TRBV9
CASSVAPGGTPYNEQFF
TGTGCCAGCAGCGTAGCTCCCGGGGGGACACCTTACAATGAGCAGTTCTTC
>.|TRBJ1-6|.|TRBV6-2/TRBV6-3
CASSPWGGRSPLHF
TGTGCCAGCAGTCCCTGGGGGGGCAGGTCACCCCTCCACTTT
>.|TRBJ2-3|TRBD2|TRBV5-1
CASTGGLDTQYF
TGCGCCAGCACGGGGGGTTTAGATACGCAGTATTTT
>.|TRBJ2-2|TRBD2|TRBV4-3
CASSQTSGNTGELFF
TGCGCCAGCAGCCAGACTAGCGGGAACACCGGGGAGCTGTTTTTT
>few|TRBJ1-6|.|TRBV4-1
CASSQVGGNSPLHF
TGCGCCAGCAGCCAGGTGGGAGGGAATTCACCCCTCCACTTT
>.|TRBJ2-7|TRBD1|TRBV7-9
CASSSGRGLEQYF
TGTGCCAGCAGCTCGGGCAGGGGGCTCGAGCAGTACTTC
>.|TRBJ1-1|TRBD1|TRBV19
CASSKGQMATNTEAFF
TGTGCCAGTAGTAAGGGACAGATGGCGACGAACACTGAAGCTTTCTTT
>.|TRBJ2-2|.|TRBV7-3
CASAGGYTGELFF
TGTGCCAGCGCTGGGGGGTACACCGGGGAGCTGTTTTTT
>.|TRBJ1-2|TRBD1|TRBV15
CATSRETGNYGYTF
TGTGCCACCAGCAGAGAGACAGGGAACTATGGCTACACCTTC
>.|TRBJ1-2|.|TRBV6-9
CASTPPRRLGDYGYTF
TGTGCCAGCACCCCCCCAAGGCGCCTTGGAGACTATGGCTACACCTTC
>.|TRBJ2-2|.|TRBV19
CASNGGLNTGELFF
TGTGCCAGTAATGGGGGACTCAACACCGGGGAGCTGTTTTTT
>.|TRBJ2-2|TRBD1|TRBV4-1
CASSQVGQGADTGELFF
TGCGCCAGCAGCCAAGTGGGACAGGGGGCGGACACCGGGGAGCTGTTTTTT
>.|TRBJ1-1|.|TRBV2
CASSGSVTEAFF
TGTGCCAGCAGTGGGTCAGTCACTGAAGCTTTCTTT
>once|TRBJ2-7|TRBD2|TRBV19
CASSSAGELYEQYF
TGTGCCAGTAGTTCGGCGGGGGAACTCTACGAGCAGTACTTC
>once|TRBJ1-1|TRBD1|TRBV7-8
CASSRDRGLITEAFF
TGTGCCAGCAGCCGGGACAGGGGTCTTATTACTGAAGCTTTCTTT
>.|TRBJ1-2|.|TRBV5-4
CASSLEAGRPYGYTF
TGTGCCAGCAGCTTGGAGGCAGGGCGGCCCTATGGCTACACCTTC
>.|TRBJ2-5|.|TRBV7-2
CASSLVYGETQYF
TGTGCCAGCAGCTTAGTGTACGGAGAGACCCAGTACTTC
>.|TRBJ1-2|.|TRBV10-3
CAISEGRGGGYGYTF
TGTGCCATCAGTGAGGGTAGGGGAGGTGGCTATGGCTACACCTTC
>.|TRBJ2-3|TRBD2|TRBV15
CATSRVKRLAGFTDTQYF
TGTGCCACCAGCAGAGTAAAAAGACTAGCGGGATTCACAGATACGCAGTATTTT
>.|TRBJ2-3|.|TRBV2
CASSGRVFTSTDTQYF
TGTGCCAGCAGTGGGCGGGTATTTACTAGCACAGATACGCAGTATTTT
>.|TRBJ1-5|.|TRBV2
CASNEEGLVGNQPQHF
TGTGCCAGCAACGAGGAGGGACTGGTGGGCAATCAGCCCCAGCATTTT
>.|TRBJ2-3|TRBD2|TRBV3-1/TRBV3-2
CASSQRRLAGGGADTQYF
TGTGCCAGCAGCCAAAGGAGACTAGCGGGAGGGGGCGCAGATACGCAGTATTTT
>.|TRBJ1-1|.|TRBV6-5
CASSYGQGLTEAFF
TGTGCCAGCAGCTACGGGCAGGGGCTCACTGAAGCTTTCTTT
>.|TRBJ2-7|.|TRBV19
CARPGESSYEQYF
TGTGCCAGGCCCGGGGAGAGCTCCTACGAGCAGTACTTC
>.|TRBJ1-3|.|TRBV5-4
CASSFYGNTIYF
TGTGCCAGCAGCTTCTATGGAAACACCATATATTTT
>.|TRBJ2-7|TRBD2|TRBV7-8
CASSSIAGEYEQYF
TGTGCCAGCAGCTCAATAGCGGGAGAGTACGAGCAGTACTTC
>.|TRBJ2-1|.|TRBV5-1
CASSQIQDTTNEQFF
TGCGCCAGCAGCCAGATTCAGGACACTACGAATGAGCAGTTCTTC
>few|TRBJ2-1|TRBD2|TRBV9
CASSPLAGPGNEQFF
TGTGCCAGCAGCCCACTAGCGGGTCCAGGGAATGAGCAGTTCTTC
>.|TRBJ1-5|.|TRBV2
CASSVTGDSNQPQHF
TGTGCCAGCAGTGTCACAGGAGATAGCAATCAGCCCCAGCATTTT
>once|TRBJ1-2|.|TRBV5-4
CASSLDWNYGYTF
TGTGCCAGCAGCCTGGACTGGAACTATGGCTACACCTTC
>.|TRBJ2-3|TRBD1|TRBV29-1
CSVEGGQGTDTQYF
TGCAGCGTTGAGGGGGGACAGGGGACAGATACGCAGTATTTT
>.|TRBJ2-1|TRBD2|TRBV3-1/TRBV3-2
CASSPGVTSGRLRQFF
TGTGCCAGCAGCCCAGGGGTGACTAGCGGGAGATTACGGCAGTTCTTC
>.|TRBJ2-1|.|TRBV2
CASSVKRSPGYEQFF
TGTGCCAGCAGTGTGAAGCGGTCCCCCGGATATGAGCAGTTCTTC
>few|TRBJ1-5|.|TRBV30
CAWIHGGWKPQHF
TGTGCCTGGATTCACGGGGGGTGGAAGCCCCAGCATTTT
>.|TRBJ2-3|.|TRBV7-9
CASSYQRETDTQYF
TGTGCCAGCAGCTATCAGAGGGAGACAGATACGCAGTATTTT
>.|TRBJ2-1|TRBD2|TRBV4-2
CASSQYTSGSYEQFF
TGTGCCAGCAGCCAGTATACTAGCGGGAGCTATGAGCAGTTCTTC
>.|TRBJ1-1|TRBD1|TRBV5-6
CASSLYWGTGNTEAFF
TGTGCCAGCAGCCTTTATTGGGGGACAGGGAACACTGAAGCTTTCTTT
>.|TRBJ2-3|TRBD2|TRBV6-1
CASSELAGGRDTQYF
TGTGCCAGCAGTGAACTAGCGGGAGGTCGAGATACGCAGTATTTT
>.|TRBJ2-1|.|TRBV18
CASSNVPGASYNEQFF
TGTGCCAGCTCAAACGTTCCGGGAGCATCCTACAATGAGCAGTTCTTC
>.|TRBJ2-3|.|TRBV7-2
CASSLVADPQETQYF
TGTGCCAGCAGCTTAGTCGCGGATCCCCAAGAAACGCAGTATTTT
>.|TRBJ1-1|.|TRBV6-5
CASSYSTGAEAFF
TGTGCCAGCAGTTACTCGACTGGTGCTGAAGCTTTCTTT
>.|TRBJ2-1|TRBD2|TRBV19
CASSIPGLAGGNEQFF
TGTGCCAGTAGTATACCGGGACTAGCGGGAGGGAATGAGCAGTTCTTC
>.|TRBJ2-7|.|TRBV7-2
CASSLLPGNYEQYF
TGTGCCAGCAGCTTATTACCAGGGAACTACGAGCAGTACTTC
>.|TRBJ1-3|.|TRBV6-1
CASSAVARPTSGNTIYF
TGTGCCAGCAGTGCGGTGGCGCGTCCGACTTCTGGAAACACCATATATTTT
>once|TRBJ2-7|.|TRBV5-5
CASSPLAESEQYF
TGTGCCAGCAGCCCGCTTGCGGAGTCAGAGCAGTACTTC
>.|TRBJ2-7|TRBD1|TRBV15
CATSRSAGTVGGEYF
TGTGCCACCAGCAGATCTGCCGGGACAGTAGGTGGGGAGTACTTC
>.|TRBJ1-2|.|TRBV20-1
CSASPRGLATGYTF
TGCAGTGCTAGTCCCCGGGGTTTGGCGACGGGCTACACCTTC
>.|TRBJ1-4|.|TRBV5-1
CASSRSGGNEKLFF
TGCGCCAGCAGCCGTTCAGGTGGTAATGAAAAACTGTTTTTT
>.|TRBJ1-4|.|TRBV7-2
CASSSGWGDEKLFF
TGTGCCAGCAGCTCAGGGTGGGGTGATGAAAAACTGTTTTTT
>.|TRBJ1-4|.|TRBV5-1
CASSPDGERGEKLFF
TGCGCCAGCAGCCCGGATGGGGAACGAGGGGAAAAACTGTTTTTT
>.|TRBJ1-5|TRBD1|TRBV28
CASSPTDRGGQPQHF
TGTGCCAGCAGCCCTACTGACAGGGGAGGCCAGCCCCAGCATTTT
>.|TRBJ1-5|.|TRBV9
CASSVGGAYNQPQHF
TGTGCCAGCAGCGTAGGTGGGGCATACAATCAGCCCCAGCATTTT